Following are 24 T cell receptor beta chains from one sample sequenced in a study of OX40 agonist ivuxolimab in advanced cancers. Measured with immunoSEQ multiplex PCR; TCRdb has only the in-frame clones, and not every one. The sample includes about 77,000 clones, roughly 86% of them seen just once. The sequencing used CD4+ or CD8+ T cells sorted from blood, collected in a trial of the OX40 agonist ivuxolimab. These receptors were obtained from an adult with an advanced solid tumor such as melanoma, head and neck, liver or kidney cancer.

The chain couples TRBV9 to TRBJ2-2; the D is unclear. The CDR3 is made up of 13 amino acids. Germline assignment: CDR1 SGDLS and CDR2 YYNGEE. Trimming took 0 bases from V and 13 from J, leaving 13 bases between them. CDR3 DNA: TGTGCCAGCAGCGTAGAACCCCTCGGTGGGCTGTTTTTT. It specifies CASSVEPLGGLFF.

This rearrangement joins TRBV5-1 to TRBJ1-2, with D possibly being TRBD1 (5 bases). Germline values: CDR1 SGHRS, CDR2 YFSETQ. Trimming removed 0 bases at V and 8 bases at J, with 17 bases between. This CDR3 is 15 amino acids long. The CDR3 spells CASSLGGAAEGGYTF. CDR3 DNA sequence: TGCGCCAGCAGCTTGGGCGGGGCGGCGGAAGGGGGCTACACCTTC.

The chain is built from TRBV5-8 and TRBJ1-1; 8 nucleotides align to TRBD1. CDR1 and CDR2 from the germline V gene are SGHTS and YDEGEE. The CDR3 has 15 residues. Trimming took 3 bases from V and 1 from J; bases not matched to a gene: 5. CDR3 loop: CASSSRQGRNTEAFF. CDR3 nucleotides: TGTGCCAGCAGCTCCAGACAGGGGCGGAACACTGAAGCTTTCTTT.

This clone was seen more than once but under ten times. The rearrangement links TRBV5-1 to TRBJ2-7, with D tentatively TRBD2 (7 bases). This CDR3 is built from 14 residues. V lost 4 bases and J 5 bases, leaving 16 bases between the germline ends. Germline CDR1 and CDR2: SGHRS and YFSETQ. The CDR3 nucleotides are TGCGCCAGCAGCGGGAAAGCGGGGACAAACGAGCAGTACTTC. It encodes CASSGKAGTNEQYF.

Comment on this clone: Other nucleotide sequences in the sample specify the same CDR3. V gene TRBV5-1 combines with J gene TRBJ2-1; D unclear. The CDR3 runs 15 residues. The ends were cut back, 0 bases at V and 0 bases at J, with 7 bases in the middle. CDR1 SGHRS and CDR2 YFSETQ come from the germline V gene. This CDR3 reads CASSLEPSSYNEQFF. The CDR3 nucleotides read TGCGCCAGCAGCTTGGAACCCAGCTCCTACAATGAGCAGTTCTTC. The full variable domain, its missing parts supplied by reference TRBV5-1 and TRBJ2-1, is KAGVTQTPRYLIKTRGQQVTLSCSPISGHRSVSWYQQTPGQGLQFLFEYFSETQRNKGNFPGRFSGRQFSNSRSEMNVSTLELGDSALYLCASSLEPSSYNEQFFGPGTRLTVL.

This clone is a singleton in its sample. This chain links TRBV6-5 with TRBJ1-3; 10 bases are shared with TRBD1. CDR3 size: 15 residues. Trimming removed 5 bases from V and 3 bases from J; junction bases left unmatched: 4. Germline CDR1 MNHEY, CDR2 SVGAGI. The CDR3 nucleotides read TGTGCCAGCAGTCGACAGGGGGCCAGTGGAAACACCATATATTTT. It encodes CASSRQGASGNTIYF.

The CDR3 loop reads CASSEVPQSSSSYEQYF. DNA for the CDR3: TGTGCCAGCAGTGAGGTGCCCCAAAGTTCTAGCTCCTACGAGCAGTACTTC. J is TRBJ2-7 and V is TRBV6-4; D call uncertain. Germline lookup yields CDR1 MRHNA and CDR2 SNTAGT. The CDR3 runs to 17 residues. V was trimmed by 3 bases and J by 0 bases, leaving 18 bases between them.

The chain couples TRBV28 to TRBJ1-2; a weak D match, TRBD1 (5 bases). V was shortened by 6 bases and J by 8 bases, with 16 bases between the two germline ends. CDR1 and CDR2 from the germline V gene are MDHEN and SYDVKM. The CDR3 covers 13 residues. The CDR3 DNA follows: TGTGCCAGCAGCGACAAGCGGACAAGGGGCTACACCTTC. Amino acid sequence: CASSDKRTRGYTF.

This clone was seen only a few times. The rearrangement joins TRBV4-1 to TRBJ2-6, with a weak D call TRBD1 (8 bases). The CDR3 contains 20 residues. Trimming removed 0 bases from V and 1 base from J, with 19 bases in between. Germline assignment: CDR1 MGHRA and CDR2 YSYEKL. The CDR3: CASSQEPHTGGDSGANVLTF. In DNA form, the CDR3 reads TGCGCCAGCAGCCAAGAACCTCATACAGGGGGGGATTCTGGGGCCAACGTCCTGACTTTC.

The chain has TRBV20-1 and TRBJ2-2; no firm D call. CDR1 is DFQATT and CDR2 is SNEGSKA in the germline V gene (reference sequence). CDR3 size: 10 residues. V lost 3 bases and J lost 6, with 2 bases in between. The CDR3 DNA follows: TGCAGTGCTAGGGCCGGGGAGCTGTTTTTT. Residues: CSARAGELFF.

J is TRBJ2-2 and V is TRBV2; D is perhaps TRBD1 (5 bases). Germline values: CDR1 SNHLY, CDR2 FYNNEI. The CDR3 extends over 13 amino acids. Trimming took off 7 bases at V and 4 bases at J, with 10 bases between the two ends. CDR3 nucleotide sequence: TGTGCCAGCAATCGGCAGGGCACCGGGGAGCTGTTTTTT. Residues: CASNRQGTGELFF.

This clone has just one count. This sequence joins TRBV2 and TRBJ1-1; D gene unclear. The V gene lost 3 bases and the J gene lost 0 bases, with 11 bases spanning the gap. This CDR3 comprises 15 residues. Germline assignment: CDR1 SNHLY and CDR2 FYNNEI. CDR3 residues: CASSDWRQMNTEAFF. CDR3 in DNA: TGTGCCAGCAGTGATTGGAGACAAATGAACACTGAAGCTTTCTTT. Using reference TRBV2 and TRBJ1-1 for the parts outside the CDR3, the full variable domain is EPEVTQTPSHQVTQMGQEVILRCVPISNHLYFYWYRQILGQKVEFLVSFYNNEISEKSEIFDDQFSVERPDGSNFTLKIRSTKLEDSAMYFCASSDWRQMNTEAFFGQGTRLTVV.

In this sample, this clone turned up once. The chain carries TRBV6-6 and TRBJ1-5; D may be TRBD1 (5 bases). V lost 6 bases, J lost 3 bases, and 12 bases lay in between. The CDR3 totals 14 residues. CDR1 MNHNY and CDR2 SVGAGI come from the germline V gene (reference sequence). Here the CDR3 reads CASSLPGDNQPQHF. The DNA for the CDR3 is TGTGCCAGCAGCCTCCCGGGGGACAATCAGCCCCAGCATTTT.

The V call is TRBV7-2, the J call TRBJ2-7; 9 nucleotides align to TRBD1. V lost 5 bases and J lost 2; bases outside the gene matches: 7. CDR1 and CDR2 (germline): SGHTA, FQGNSA. The CDR3 has 15 amino acids. CDR3 loop: CASSARRQGAYEQYF. CDR3 nucleotide sequence: TGTGCCAGCAGCGCCCGCCGACAGGGGGCCTACGAGCAGTACTTC. Complete variable domain (other parts from reference TRBV7-2 and TRBJ2-7): GAGVSQSPSNKVTEKGKDVELRCDPISGHTALYWYRQSLGQGLEFLIYFQGNSAPDKSGLPSDRFSAERTGGSVSTLTIQRTQQEDSAVYLCASSARRQGAYEQYFGPGTRLTVT.

The sample holds one count of this clone. A read error may produce the germline difference seen at one junction end. The genes are TRBV7-7 and TRBJ2-5; D is possibly TRBD2 (7 bases). The CDR3 runs 14 residues. Germline assignment: CDR1 SSHAT and CDR2 FNYEAQ (reference sequence). In nucleotides, the CDR3 is TGTGCTAGCAGCCCGGGGGGCAAGAAAGAGACCCAGTACTTC. It is translated as CASSPGGKKETQYF.

This chain links TRBV6-5 with TRBJ1-2, with TRBD1 as a possible D gene (5 bases). CDR3 length: 14 residues. CDR1 MNHEY and CDR2 SVGAGI come from the germline V gene. V was trimmed by 0 bases and J by 6 bases, leaving 11 bases between them. As DNA, the CDR3 is TGTGCCAGCAGTTACTCGGTAGGGGTAGATGGCTACACCTTC. It translates to CASSYSVGVDGYTF.

The chain combines TRBV7-9 with TRBJ2-5, with 9 bases aligning to TRBD2. With the DNA end fitting TRBJ2-7 better, the J assignment may be wrong. Looked up from germline, CDR1 is SEHNR and CDR2 is FQNEAQ (reference sequence). CDR3 length: 14 amino acids. The CDR3 DNA reads TGTGCCAGCAGCAGTAGCGGGAGCTCCTACGAGCAGTACTTC. Amino acids: CASSSSGSSYEQYF.

V is TRBV7-9 and J is TRBJ2-7; 9 bases align to TRBD1. Looked up from germline, CDR1 is SEHNR and CDR2 is FQNEAQ (reference sequence). With 4 bases clipped from V and 1 base from J, the junction kept 8 bases outside the gene matches. This CDR3 comprises 16 residues. Here the CDR3 reads CASSSPLGTGSYEQYF. The CDR3 DNA reads as TGTGCCAGCAGCTCCCCCCTCGGGACAGGGTCCTACGAGCAGTACTTC.

The chain has TRBV11-2 and TRBJ2-7; D is uncertain. Germline V CDR1 and CDR2: SGHAT, FQNNGV. The V end lost 3 bases, the J end lost 0 bases, and 6 bases lay between the germline ends. This CDR3 contains 13 residues. The DNA of the CDR3 is TGTGCCAGCAGCTTTGGCAGCTCCTACGAGCAGTACTTC. Translated: CASSFGSSYEQYF.

This clone has just a few counts. J is TRBJ1-2 and V is TRBV7-8, with 12 positions matching TRBD1. Germline values: CDR1 SGHVS, CDR2 FQNEAQ. Losses at the gene ends were 4 bases for V and 4 bases for J; bases not matched to a gene: 10. This CDR3 contains 17 residues. The CDR3 spells CASSSLGTGGLGYGYTF. The CDR3 DNA sequence: TGTGCCAGCAGCTCACTAGGGACAGGGGGCCTCGGCTATGGCTACACCTTC.

J is TRBJ2-5 and V is TRBV6-5; 15 nucleotides align to TRBD2. Trimming took 5 bases from V and 4 from J; bases not matched to a gene: 2. Germline V gene lookup returns CDR1 MNHEY and CDR2 SVGAGI. This CDR3 has 15 amino acids. In nucleotides, the CDR3 is TGTGCCAGCAGTAAGGGACTAGCGGGGGGAGAGACCCAGTACTTC. It specifies CASSKGLAGGETQYF.

The V and J genes are TRBV5-4 and TRBJ1-1, with unresolved D. CDR1 is SGHNT, CDR2 YYREEE, per germline (reference sequence). V was shortened by 1 base and J by 2 bases, with 21 bases between the two germline ends. This CDR3 contains 18 residues. The CDR3 region is CASSLLRNQKASNTEAFF. CDR3 in DNA: TGTGCCAGCAGCTTGCTCAGAAATCAGAAGGCGAGTAACACTGAAGCTTTCTTT.

J is TRBJ2-7 and V is TRBV28; possible D gene TRBD2, 6 bases. The CDR3 has 13 amino acids. The germline V gene encodes CDR1 MDHEN and CDR2 SYDVKM. V lost 4 bases, J lost 2 bases, and 9 bases lay in between. The CDR3 DNA follows: TGTGCCAGCAGTTCGACTAGACCCTACGAGCAGTACTTC. It codes for CASSSTRPYEQYF. Based on the CDR3 plus reference TRBV28 and TRBJ2-7, the full variable domain is DVKVTQSSRYLVKRTGEKVFLECVQDMDHENMFWYRQDPGLGLRLIYFSYDVKMKEKGDIPEGYSVSREKKERFSLILESASTNQTSMYLCASSSTRPYEQYFGPGTRLTVT.

This clone was observed once. V gene TRBV6-5 combines with J gene TRBJ2-3; D is possibly TRBD1 (5 bases). The CDR3 loop spans 13 amino acids. Trimming shortened V by 4 bases and J by 6 bases, and 11 bases separated the two germline ends. Germline CDR1 is MNHEY and CDR2 is SVGAGI. Here the CDR3 DNA reads TGTGCCAGCAGTTCACCCGACAGTGATACGCAGTATTTT. Translation: CASSSPDSDTQYF.